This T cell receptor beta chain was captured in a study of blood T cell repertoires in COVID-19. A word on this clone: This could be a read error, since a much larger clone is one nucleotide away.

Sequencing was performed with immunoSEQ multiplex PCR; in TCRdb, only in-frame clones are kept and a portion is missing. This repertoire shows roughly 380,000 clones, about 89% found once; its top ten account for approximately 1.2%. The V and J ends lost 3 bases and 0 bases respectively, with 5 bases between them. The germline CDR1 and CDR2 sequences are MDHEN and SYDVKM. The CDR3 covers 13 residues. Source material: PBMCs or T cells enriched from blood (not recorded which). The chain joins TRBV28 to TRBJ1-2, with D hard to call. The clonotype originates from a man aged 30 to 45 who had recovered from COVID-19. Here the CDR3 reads CASSLPANYGYTF. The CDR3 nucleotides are TGTGCCAGCAGTTTGCCAGCTAACTATGGCTACACCTTC.